Described below is a single T cell receptor (beta chain) sequence and its context. This CDR3 is 15 amino acids long. Trimming removed 5 bases at V and 2 bases at J, with 16 bases between. Germline CDR1 and CDR2: SGHTA and FQGNSA. The entry originates in a study of blood T cell repertoires in COVID-19. The wider study: Some COVID-19 samples were acute and others convalescent; all came from the United States, Italy and Spain. The analysed material was cDNA or gDNA that came from T cells, B-cell-depleted T cells, or PBMCs.

Original methodology: Estimates of nucleated cell counts were drawn from the amplification of reference gene primers. Libraries were prepared by immunoSEQ multiplex PCR; TCRdb keeps only in-frame clonotypes and omits some of them. V and J calls plus clone size are reproduced from that table; the DNA served to infer D and trimming. The data show 110,000 or so clones, with around 80% seen just once and 15% held by the top ten. The rearrangement uses TRBV7-2 and TRBJ2-7; no clear D gene. The origin of this receptor is a woman of 80 years or more with acute or convalescent COVID-19. The specimen was peripheral blood. CDR3 DNA sequence: TGTGCCAGCAGCAAAGTACCCAACGCGCCCTACGAGCAGTACTTC. This sequence encodes CASSKVPNAPYEQYF. Together with reference TRBV7-2 and TRBJ2-7, the CDR3 gives the full variable domain: GAGVSQSPSNKVTEKGKDVELRCDPISGHTALYWYRQSLGQGLEFLIYFQGNSAPDKSGLPSDRFSAERTGGSVSTLTIQRTQQEDSAVYLCASSKVPNAPYEQYFGPGTRLTVT.